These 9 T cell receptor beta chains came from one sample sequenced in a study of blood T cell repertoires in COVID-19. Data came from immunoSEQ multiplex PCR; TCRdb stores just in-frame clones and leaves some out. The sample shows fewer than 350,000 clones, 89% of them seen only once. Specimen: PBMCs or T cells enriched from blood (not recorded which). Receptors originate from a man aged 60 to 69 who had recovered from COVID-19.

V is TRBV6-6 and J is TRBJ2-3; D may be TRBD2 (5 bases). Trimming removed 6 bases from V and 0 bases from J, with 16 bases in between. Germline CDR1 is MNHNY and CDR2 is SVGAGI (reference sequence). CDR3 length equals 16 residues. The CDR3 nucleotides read TGTGCCAGCAGACTGGGCGGGTTTACTAGCACAGATACGCAGTATTTT. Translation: CASRLGGFTSTDTQYF.

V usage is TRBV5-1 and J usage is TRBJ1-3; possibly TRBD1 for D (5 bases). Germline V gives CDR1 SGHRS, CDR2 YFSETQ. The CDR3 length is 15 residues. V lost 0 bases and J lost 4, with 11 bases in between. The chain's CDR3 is CASSLEGLGGNTIYF. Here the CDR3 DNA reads TGCGCCAGCAGCTTGGAGGGGTTGGGCGGAAACACCATATATTTT. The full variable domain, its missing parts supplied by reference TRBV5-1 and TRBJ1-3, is KAGVTQTPRYLIKTRGQQVTLSCSPISGHRSVSWYQQTPGQGLQFLFEYFSETQRNKGNFPGRFSGRQFSNSRSEMNVSTLELGDSALYLCASSLEGLGGNTIYFGEGSWLTVV.

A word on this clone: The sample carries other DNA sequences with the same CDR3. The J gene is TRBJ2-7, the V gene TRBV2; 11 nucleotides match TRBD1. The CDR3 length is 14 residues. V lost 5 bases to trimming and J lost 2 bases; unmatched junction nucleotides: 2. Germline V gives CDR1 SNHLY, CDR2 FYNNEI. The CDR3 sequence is CASSTGQGAYEQYF. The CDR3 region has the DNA TGTGCCAGCAGTACGGGACAGGGGGCCTACGAGCAGTACTTC.

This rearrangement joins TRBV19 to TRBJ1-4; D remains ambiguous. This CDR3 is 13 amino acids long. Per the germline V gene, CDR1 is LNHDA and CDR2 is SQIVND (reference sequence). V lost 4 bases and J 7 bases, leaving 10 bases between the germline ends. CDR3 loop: CASSTVNAEKLFF. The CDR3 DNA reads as TGTGCCAGTAGTACAGTGAATGCTGAAAAACTGTTTTTT. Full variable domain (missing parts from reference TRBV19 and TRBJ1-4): DGGITQSPKYLFRKEGQNVTLSCEQNLNHDAMYWYRQDPGQGLRLIYYSQIVNDFQKGDIAEGYSVSREKKESFPLTVTSAQKNPTAFYLCASSTVNAEKLFFGSGTQLSVL.

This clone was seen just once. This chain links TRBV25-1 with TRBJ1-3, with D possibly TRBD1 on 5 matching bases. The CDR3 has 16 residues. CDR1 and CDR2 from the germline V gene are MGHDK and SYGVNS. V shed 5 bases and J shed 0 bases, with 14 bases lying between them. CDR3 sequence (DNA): TGTGCCAGCAGTATGTCAGGGTTTAGCTCTGGAAACACCATATATTTT. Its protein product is CASSMSGFSSGNTIYF.

The CDR3, as DNA: TGTGCCAGCAGTTACGGGCGGGCTAATGAAAAACTGTTTTTT. This codes for CASSYGRANEKLFF. V and J are TRBV6-5 and TRBJ1-4; D unresolved. V was cut by 2 bases and J by 3 bases, with 7 bases left in between. CDR3 length: 14 residues. Germline lookup yields CDR1 MNHEY and CDR2 SVGAGI.

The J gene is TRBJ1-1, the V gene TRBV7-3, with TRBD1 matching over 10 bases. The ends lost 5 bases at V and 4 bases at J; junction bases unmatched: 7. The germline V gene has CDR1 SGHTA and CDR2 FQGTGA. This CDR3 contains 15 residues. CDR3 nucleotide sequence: TGTGCCAGCAGCCTAAGGACAGGGGGGTCCACTGAAGCTTTCTTT. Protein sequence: CASSLRTGGSTEAFF.

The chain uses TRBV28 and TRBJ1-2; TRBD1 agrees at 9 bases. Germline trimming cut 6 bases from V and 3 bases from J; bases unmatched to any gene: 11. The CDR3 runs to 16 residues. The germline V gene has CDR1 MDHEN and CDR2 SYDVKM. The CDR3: CASRQLIQGAHYGYTF. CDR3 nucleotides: TGTGCCAGCAGACAATTAATACAGGGGGCGCACTATGGCTACACCTTC.

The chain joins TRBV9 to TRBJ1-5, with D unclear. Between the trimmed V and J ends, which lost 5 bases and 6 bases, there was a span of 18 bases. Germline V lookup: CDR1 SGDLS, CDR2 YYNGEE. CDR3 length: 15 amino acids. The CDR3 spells CASSETWADGQPQHF. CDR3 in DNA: TGTGCCAGCAGTGAGACCTGGGCAGACGGTCAGCCCCAGCATTTT.